This is a list of T cell receptor beta chains from one sample in a study of blood T cell repertoires in COVID-19. Produced via immunoSEQ multiplex PCR; TCRdb's table is partial and in-frame only. This sample has some 150,000 clones, with 75% to 85% found just once. The sequencing input was peripheral blood. These receptor sequences come from a man in his 60s with acute or convalescent COVID-19. CDR3s include the opening cysteine and the closing phenylalanine or tryptophan. D genes are given only for firm matches. Clone size appears in some rows only: once, few, many, or a class for an expanded clone.

V gene	J gene	clone size	D gene	CDR3 DNA	CDR3 protein
TRBV28	TRBJ2-3	few	NA	TGTGCCAGCGCACAGGGGGGGGCAGATACGCAGTATTTT	CASAQGGADTQYF
TRBV5-1	TRBJ2-7	NA	NA	TGCGCCAGCAGCCCCGGGTCGGTATCCTACGAGCAGTACTTC	CASSPGSVSYEQYF
TRBV7-6	TRBJ2-5	few	TRBD2	TGTGCCAGCAGCCTCGTTATTAGCGGGGGTCTCCAAGAGACCCAGTACTTC	CASSLVISGGLQETQYF
TRBV19	TRBJ1-2	NA	NA	TGTGCCAGTAGTCAGGGGTACTATGGCTACACCTTC	CASSQGYYGYTF
TRBV19	TRBJ2-7	few	NA	TGTGCCAGTAGCTCCTCAATGAAGCCCTACGAGCAGTACTTC	CASSSSMKPYEQYF
TRBV7-2	TRBJ2-1	NA	TRBD1	TGTGCCAGCAGCTGGGGACAGGGGGCAGGGGAGCAGTTCTTC	CASSWGQGAGEQFF
TRBV5-1	TRBJ2-5	NA	TRBD2	TGCGCCAGCGCGAGGGCCACTAAGGCGGGGGGCCCGTACCAAGAGACCCAGTACTTC	CASARATKAGGPYQETQYF
TRBV5-5	TRBJ1-1	NA	NA	TGTGCCAGCAGCTTCGGGGGGGAGGCCTTCGCTTTCTTT	CASSFGGEAFAFF
TRBV9	TRBJ1-1	NA	TRBD1	TGTGCCAGCAGGTCGGACAGGGGCCCTGAAGCTTTCTTT	CASRSDRGPEAFF
TRBV5-5	TRBJ1-4	NA	TRBD1	TGTGCCAGTCGAACAGGGGCGGGCGTGGATGGAAAACTGTTTTTT	CASRTGAGVDGKLFF
TRBV30	TRBJ1-3	NA	NA	TGTGCCTGGAGTGGGCCAGGGCCTGGAAACACCATATATTTT	CAWSGPGPGNTIYF
TRBV18	TRBJ1-5	NA	TRBD1	TGTGCCAGCTCACCACCGGGCAGGGGGCCCAATCAGCCCCAGCATTTT	CASSPPGRGPNQPQHF
TRBV12-3/TRBV12-4	TRBJ1-5	NA	TRBD1	TGTGCCAGCAGCGGACAGGCCAATCAGCCCCAGCATTTT	CASSGQANQPQHF
TRBV6-2/TRBV6-3	TRBJ2-7	NA	NA	TGTGCCAGCAGTTTCCCCAGCGCGGGGGCCTTAACCTACGAGCAGTACTTC	CASSFPSAGALTYEQYF
TRBV9	TRBJ1-2	once	NA	TGTGCCAGCAGCGCCTCCAGGTATGGCTACACCTTC	CASSASRYGYTF
TRBV6-6	TRBJ2-5	NA	TRBD1	TGTGCCAGCAGTTACTACCGTACAGGGGCAGAGACCCAGTACTTC	CASSYYRTGAETQYF